What follows describes a single TCR beta chain. The data stem from a study of blood T cell repertoires in COVID-19. Germline values: CDR1 LGHNA, CDR2 YNFKEQ. V lost 2 bases and J lost 8; bases outside the gene matches: 23. The CDR3 length is 20 residues. In the study's own analysis: Reference gene primer amplification gave nucleated cell count estimates. Repertoires were generated with immunoSEQ multiplex PCR, while TCRdb's copy carries only in-frame clones and drops some. V, J and clone size reflect that table, while D and trimming were determined from the DNA. The repertoire has roughly 700,000 clones, around 90% of them found once; the top ten carry more than 0.25%.

Sequenced sample: peripheral blood. The sequence was obtained from a woman under 30 with acute or convalescent COVID-19. V and J are TRBV4-2 and TRBJ2-1, with 8 bases aligning to TRBD2. The CDR3 DNA follows: TGTGCCAGCAGCCAAACCCTGACCTATATCGCGGGAGGATCCTTGGATGAGCAGTTCTTC. It is translated as CASSQTLTYIAGGSLDEQFF.